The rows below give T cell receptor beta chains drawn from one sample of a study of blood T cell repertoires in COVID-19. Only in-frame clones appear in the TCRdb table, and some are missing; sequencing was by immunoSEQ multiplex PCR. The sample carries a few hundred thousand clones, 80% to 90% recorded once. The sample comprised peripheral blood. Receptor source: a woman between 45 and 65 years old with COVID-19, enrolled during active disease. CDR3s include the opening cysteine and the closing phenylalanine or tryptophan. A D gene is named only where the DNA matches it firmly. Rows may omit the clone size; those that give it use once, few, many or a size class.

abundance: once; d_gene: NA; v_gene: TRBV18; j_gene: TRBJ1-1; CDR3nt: TGTGCCAGCTCACCAACACTGAACACTGAAGCTTTCTTT; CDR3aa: CASSPTLNTEAFF
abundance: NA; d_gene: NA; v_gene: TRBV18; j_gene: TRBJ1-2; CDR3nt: TGTGCCAGCTCACCCCGGACAGTTTTTGGCTACACCTTC; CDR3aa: CASSPRTVFGYTF
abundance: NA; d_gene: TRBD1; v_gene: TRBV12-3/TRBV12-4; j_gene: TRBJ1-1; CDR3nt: TGTGCCAGCACCCAGACAGGGGTCGAGGCGGCTTTCTTT; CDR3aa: CASTQTGVEAAFF
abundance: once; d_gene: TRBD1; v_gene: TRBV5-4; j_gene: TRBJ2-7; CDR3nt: TGTGCCAGCAGCTCGGGACAGGGGGACTCCTACGAGCAGTACTTC; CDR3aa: CASSSGQGDSYEQYF
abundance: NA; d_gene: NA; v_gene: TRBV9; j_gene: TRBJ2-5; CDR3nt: TGTGCCAGCAGCTCCTCAGGGGAGACCCAGTACTTC; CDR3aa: CASSSSGETQYF
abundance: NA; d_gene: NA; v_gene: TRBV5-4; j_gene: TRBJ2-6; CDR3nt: TGTGCCAGCAGTACTCCGGGACGGAGGGTTGGGGCCAACGTCCTGACTTTC; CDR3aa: CASSTPGRRVGANVLTF
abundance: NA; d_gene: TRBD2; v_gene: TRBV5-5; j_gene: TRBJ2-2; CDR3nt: TGTGCCAGCACCCAGCGGGAGAACACCGGGGAGCTGTTTTTT; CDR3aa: CASTQRENTGELFF
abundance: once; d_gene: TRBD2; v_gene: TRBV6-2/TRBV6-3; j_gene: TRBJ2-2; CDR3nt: TGTGCCAGCAGTTACGATCTAGCGGGAGTCAGGAACACCGGGGAGCTGTTTTTT; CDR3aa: CASSYDLAGVRNTGELFF
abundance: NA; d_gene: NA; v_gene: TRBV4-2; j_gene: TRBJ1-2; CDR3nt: TGTGCCAGCAGCCAAGGGGAGATGGAGACAAGCGTCTATGGCTACACCTTC; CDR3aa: CASSQGEMETSVYGYTF
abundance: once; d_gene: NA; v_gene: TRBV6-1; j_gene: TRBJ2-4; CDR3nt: TGTGCCAGCAGTGCCGGGACACCGACGCTTAAAAACATTCAGTACTTC; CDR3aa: CASSAGTPTLKNIQYF
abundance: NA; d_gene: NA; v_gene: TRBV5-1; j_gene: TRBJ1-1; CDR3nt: TGCGCCAGCAGCTTGGGACTGATGAACACTGAAGCTTTCTTT; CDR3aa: CASSLGLMNTEAFF
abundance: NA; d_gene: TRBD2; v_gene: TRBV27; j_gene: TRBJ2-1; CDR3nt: TGTGCCAGCAGTTTATCGATAAAATTTGGCGGGAGCAAGGCCTACAATGAGCAGTTCTTC; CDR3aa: CASSLSIKFGGSKAYNEQFF
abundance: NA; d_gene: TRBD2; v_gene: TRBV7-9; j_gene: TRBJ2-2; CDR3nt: TGTGCCAGCAGCCAAAGTATGGGACTAGCGGGATGGACCGGGGAGCTGTTTTTT; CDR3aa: CASSQSMGLAGWTGELFF
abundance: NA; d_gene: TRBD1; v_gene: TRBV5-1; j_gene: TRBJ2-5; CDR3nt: TGCGCCAGCGCCGGGACAGGGGGCGGCGAGACCCAGTACTTC; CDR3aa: CASAGTGGGETQYF
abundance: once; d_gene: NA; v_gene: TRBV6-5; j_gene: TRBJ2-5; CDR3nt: TGTGCCAGCAAGATTCAGGGGGGATTAGAGACCCAGTACTTC; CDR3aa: CASKIQGGLETQYF
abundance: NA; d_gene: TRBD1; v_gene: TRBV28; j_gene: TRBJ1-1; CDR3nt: TGTGCCAGCACCTTGGACAGGGGTTATCCTGAAGCTTTCTTT; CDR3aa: CASTLDRGYPEAFF
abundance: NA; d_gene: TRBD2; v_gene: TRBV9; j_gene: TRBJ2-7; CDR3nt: TGTGCCAGCAGCACCAGCGGGACTCCCTACGAGCAGTACTTC; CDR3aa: CASSTSGTPYEQYF
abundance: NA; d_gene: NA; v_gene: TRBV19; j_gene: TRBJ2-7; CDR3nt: TGTGCCAGTAGCGGTGGAGGGTACGAGCAGTACTTC; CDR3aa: CASSGGGYEQYF
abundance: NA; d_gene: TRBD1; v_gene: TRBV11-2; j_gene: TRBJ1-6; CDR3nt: TGTGCCAGCAGCTCCGGGACAGGCTCTAGCTCCTATAATTCACCCCTCCACTTT; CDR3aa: CASSSGTGSSSYNSPLHF
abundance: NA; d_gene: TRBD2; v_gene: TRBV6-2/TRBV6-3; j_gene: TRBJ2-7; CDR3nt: TGTGCCAGCAGTGACCGACTAGCGTCCTCCTACGAGCAGTACTTC; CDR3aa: CASSDRLASSYEQYF
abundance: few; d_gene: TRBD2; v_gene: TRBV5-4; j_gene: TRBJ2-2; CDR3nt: TGTGCCAGCAGCTTGACCTTACTAGCGGGTGTCGGCGGGGAGCTGTTTTTT; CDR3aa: CASSLTLLAGVGGELFF
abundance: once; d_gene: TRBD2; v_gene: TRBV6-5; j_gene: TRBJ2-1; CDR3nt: TGTGCCAGCAGGAGCCGACTAGCTAATGAGCAGTTCTTC; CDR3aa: CASRSRLANEQFF
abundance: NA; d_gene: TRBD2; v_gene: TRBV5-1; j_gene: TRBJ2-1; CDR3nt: TGCGCCAGCAGCCAACTAGCGGGAGGCGCCGGTGAGCAGTTCTTC; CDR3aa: CASSQLAGGAGEQFF
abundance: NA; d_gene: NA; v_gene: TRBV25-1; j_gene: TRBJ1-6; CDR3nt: TGTGCCAGCAGTGGGGGCACAGGGCGGAATTCACCCCTCCACTTT; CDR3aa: CASSGGTGRNSPLHF
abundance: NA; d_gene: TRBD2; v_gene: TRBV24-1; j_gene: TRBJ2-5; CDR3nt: TGTGCCACTAGCGGGAGGAATCAAGAGACCCAGTACTTC; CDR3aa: CATSGRNQETQYF
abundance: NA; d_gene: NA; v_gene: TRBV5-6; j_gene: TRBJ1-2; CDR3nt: TGTGCCAGCAGCACCCGATTACCATCGGGAGGCTACACCTTC; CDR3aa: CASSTRLPSGGYTF